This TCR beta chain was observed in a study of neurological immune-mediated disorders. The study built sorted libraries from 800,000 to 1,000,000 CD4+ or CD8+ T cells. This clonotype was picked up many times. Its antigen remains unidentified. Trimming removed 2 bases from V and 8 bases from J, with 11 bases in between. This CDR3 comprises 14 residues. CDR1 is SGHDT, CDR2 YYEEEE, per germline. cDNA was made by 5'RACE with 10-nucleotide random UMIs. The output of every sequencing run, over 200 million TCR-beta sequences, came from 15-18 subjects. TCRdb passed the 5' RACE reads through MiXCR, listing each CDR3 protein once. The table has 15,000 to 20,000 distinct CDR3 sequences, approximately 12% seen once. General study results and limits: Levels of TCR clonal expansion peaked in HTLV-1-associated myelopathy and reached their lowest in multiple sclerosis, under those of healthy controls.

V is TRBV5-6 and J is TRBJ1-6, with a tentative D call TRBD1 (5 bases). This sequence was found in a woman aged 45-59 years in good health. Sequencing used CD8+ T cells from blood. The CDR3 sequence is CASSFIGEDSPLHF. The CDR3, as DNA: TGTGCCAGCAGCTTCATAGGGGAGGATTCACCCCTCCACTTT. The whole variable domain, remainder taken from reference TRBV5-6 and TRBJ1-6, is DAGVTQSPTHLIKTRGQQVTLRCSPKSGHDTVSWYQQALGQGPQFIFQYYEEEERQRGNFPDRFSGHQFPNYSSELNVNALLLGDSALYLCASSFIGEDSPLHFGNGTRLTVT.